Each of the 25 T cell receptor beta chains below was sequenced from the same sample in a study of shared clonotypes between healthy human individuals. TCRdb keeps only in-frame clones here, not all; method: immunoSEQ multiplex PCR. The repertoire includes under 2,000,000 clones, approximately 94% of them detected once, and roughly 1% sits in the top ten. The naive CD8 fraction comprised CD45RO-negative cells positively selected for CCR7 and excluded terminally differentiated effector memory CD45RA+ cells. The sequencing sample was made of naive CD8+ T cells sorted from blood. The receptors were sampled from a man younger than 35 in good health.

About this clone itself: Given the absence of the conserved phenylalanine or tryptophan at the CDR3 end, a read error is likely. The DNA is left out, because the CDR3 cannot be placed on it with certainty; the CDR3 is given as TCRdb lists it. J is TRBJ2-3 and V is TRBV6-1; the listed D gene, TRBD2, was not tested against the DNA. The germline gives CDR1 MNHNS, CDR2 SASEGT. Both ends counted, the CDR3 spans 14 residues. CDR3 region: CASSEMTSGRPAVV.

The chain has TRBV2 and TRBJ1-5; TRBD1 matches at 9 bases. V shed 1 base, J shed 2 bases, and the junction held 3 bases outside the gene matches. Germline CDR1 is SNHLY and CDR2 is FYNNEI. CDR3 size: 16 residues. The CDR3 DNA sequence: TGTGCCAGCAGTGAAGGGACAGGGGTCGGCAATCAGCCCCAGCATTTT. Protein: CASSEGTGVGNQPQHF.

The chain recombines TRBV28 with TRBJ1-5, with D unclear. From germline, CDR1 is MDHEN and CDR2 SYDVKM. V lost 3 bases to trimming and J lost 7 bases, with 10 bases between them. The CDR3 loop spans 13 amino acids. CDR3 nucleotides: TGTGCCAGCAGTTTCTCGATGTCGCAGCCCCAGCATTTT. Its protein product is CASSFSMSQPQHF.

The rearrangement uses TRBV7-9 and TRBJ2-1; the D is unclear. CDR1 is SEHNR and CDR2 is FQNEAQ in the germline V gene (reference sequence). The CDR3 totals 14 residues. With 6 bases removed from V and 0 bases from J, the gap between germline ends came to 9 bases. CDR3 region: CASSPATSYNEQFF. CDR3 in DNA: TGTGCCAGCAGTCCCGCGACCTCCTACAATGAGCAGTTCTTC.

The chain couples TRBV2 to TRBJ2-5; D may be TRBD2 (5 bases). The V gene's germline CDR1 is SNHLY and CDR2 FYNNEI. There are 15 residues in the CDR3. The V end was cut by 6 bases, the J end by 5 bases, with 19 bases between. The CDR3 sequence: CASRRGSWGQETQYF. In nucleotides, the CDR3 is TGTGCCAGCAGGCGCGGGTCTTGGGGTCAGGAGACCCAGTACTTC.

The CDR3 region is CASSYGDGELFF. In DNA form, the CDR3 reads TGTGCCAGCAGCTATGGGGACGGGGAGCTGTTTTTT. The gene calls are TRBV5-6 and TRBJ2-2; D is unclear. The CDR3 runs 12 residues. Looked up from germline, CDR1 is SGHDT and CDR2 is YYEEEE. V was clipped by 3 bases and J by 7 bases, with 7 bases between them.

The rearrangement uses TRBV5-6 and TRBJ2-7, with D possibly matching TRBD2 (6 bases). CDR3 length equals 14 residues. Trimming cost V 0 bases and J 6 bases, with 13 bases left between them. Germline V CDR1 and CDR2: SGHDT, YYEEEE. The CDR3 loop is CASSLETSQGEQYF. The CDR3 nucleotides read TGTGCCAGCAGCTTGGAGACTAGTCAAGGCGAGCAGTACTTC.

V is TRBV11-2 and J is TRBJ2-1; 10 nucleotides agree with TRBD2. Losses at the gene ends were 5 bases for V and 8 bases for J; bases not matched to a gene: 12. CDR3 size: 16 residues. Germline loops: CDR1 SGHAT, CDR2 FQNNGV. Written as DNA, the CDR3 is TGTGCCAGCAGCCCTACGACTAGCGGGCTAAGGTATGAGCAGTTCTTC. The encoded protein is CASSPTTSGLRYEQFF.

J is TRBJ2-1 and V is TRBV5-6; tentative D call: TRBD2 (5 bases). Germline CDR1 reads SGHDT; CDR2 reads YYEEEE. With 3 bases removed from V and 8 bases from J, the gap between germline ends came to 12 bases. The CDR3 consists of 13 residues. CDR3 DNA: TGTGCCAGCAGCTCCCCTCTAGCCGATGAGCAGTTCTTC. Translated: CASSSPLADEQFF.

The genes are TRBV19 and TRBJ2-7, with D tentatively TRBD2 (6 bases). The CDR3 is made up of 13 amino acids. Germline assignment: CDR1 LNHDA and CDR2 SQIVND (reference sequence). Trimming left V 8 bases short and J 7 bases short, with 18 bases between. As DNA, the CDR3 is TGTGCCAGTGCCGGGACTGACCCGCGAGAGCAGTACTTC. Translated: CASAGTDPREQYF.

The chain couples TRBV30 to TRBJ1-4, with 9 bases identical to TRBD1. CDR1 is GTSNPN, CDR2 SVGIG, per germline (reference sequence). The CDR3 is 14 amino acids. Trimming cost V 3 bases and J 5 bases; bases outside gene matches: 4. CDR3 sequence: CAWSSGTGNEKLFF. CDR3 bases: TGTGCCTGGAGCTCCGGGACAGGGAATGAAAAACTGTTTTTT.

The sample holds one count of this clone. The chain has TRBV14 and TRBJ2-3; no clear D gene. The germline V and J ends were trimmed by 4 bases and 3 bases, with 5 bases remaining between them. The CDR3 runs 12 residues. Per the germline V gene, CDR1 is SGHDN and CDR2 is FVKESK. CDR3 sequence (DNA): TGTGCCAGCAGCCTGCCGACAGATACGCAGTATTTT. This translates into CASSLPTDTQYF.

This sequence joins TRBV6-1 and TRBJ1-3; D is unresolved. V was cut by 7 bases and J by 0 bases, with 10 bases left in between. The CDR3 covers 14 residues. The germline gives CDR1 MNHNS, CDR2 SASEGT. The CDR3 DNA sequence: TGTGCCAGCACTGACTGGTCCTCTGGAAACACCATATATTTT. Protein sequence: CASTDWSSGNTIYF.

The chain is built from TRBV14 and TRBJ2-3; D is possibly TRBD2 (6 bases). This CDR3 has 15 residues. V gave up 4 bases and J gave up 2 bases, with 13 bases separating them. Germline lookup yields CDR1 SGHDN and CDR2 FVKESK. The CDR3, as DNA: TGTGCCAGCAGCCTAAACGGACTACCCACAGATACGCAGTATTTT. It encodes CASSLNGLPTDTQYF.

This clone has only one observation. CDR3 sequence reads: CASSRGTSGLPYEQYF. CDR3 nucleotides: TGCGCCAGCAGCCGGGGGACTAGCGGATTACCCTACGAGCAGTACTTC. The chain is built from TRBV4-3 and TRBJ2-7; 11 bases map to TRBD2. The CDR3 sequence is 16 residues long. The ends lost 4 bases at V and 2 bases at J; junction bases unmatched: 7. Looked up from germline, CDR1 is LGHNA and CDR2 is YSLEER.

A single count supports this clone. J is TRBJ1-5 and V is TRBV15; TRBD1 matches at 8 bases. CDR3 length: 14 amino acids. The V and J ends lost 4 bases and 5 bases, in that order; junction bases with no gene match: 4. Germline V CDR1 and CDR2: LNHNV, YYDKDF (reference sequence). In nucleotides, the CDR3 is TGTGCCACCAGCATAGGACAGGGCGATCAGCCCCAGCATTTT. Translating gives CATSIGQGDQPQHF.

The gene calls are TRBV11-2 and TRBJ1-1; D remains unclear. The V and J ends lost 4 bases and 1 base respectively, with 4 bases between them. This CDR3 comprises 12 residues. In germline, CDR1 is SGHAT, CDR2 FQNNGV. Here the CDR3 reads CASSYENTEAFF. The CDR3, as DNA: TGTGCCAGCAGCTATGAGAACACTGAAGCTTTCTTT.

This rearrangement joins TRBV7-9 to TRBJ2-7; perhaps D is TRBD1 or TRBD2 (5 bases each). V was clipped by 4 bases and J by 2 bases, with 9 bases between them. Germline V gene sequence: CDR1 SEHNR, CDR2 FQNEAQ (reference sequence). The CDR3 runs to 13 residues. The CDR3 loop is CASSWDGTYEQYF. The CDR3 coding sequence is TGTGCCAGCAGCTGGGACGGAACCTACGAGCAGTACTTC.

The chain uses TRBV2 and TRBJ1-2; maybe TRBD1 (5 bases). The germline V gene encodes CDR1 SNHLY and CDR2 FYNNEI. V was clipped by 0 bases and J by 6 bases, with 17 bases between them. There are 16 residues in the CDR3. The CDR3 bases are TGTGCCAGCAGTGAAGCCCTTTGGGGCGGTGAGAATGGCTACACCTTC. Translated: CASSEALWGGENGYTF. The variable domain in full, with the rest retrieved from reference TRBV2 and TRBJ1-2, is EPEVTQTPSHQVTQMGQEVILRCVPISNHLYFYWYRQILGQKVEFLVSFYNNEISEKSEIFDDQFSVERPDGSNFTLKIRSTKLEDSAMYFCASSEALWGGENGYTFGSGTRLTVV.

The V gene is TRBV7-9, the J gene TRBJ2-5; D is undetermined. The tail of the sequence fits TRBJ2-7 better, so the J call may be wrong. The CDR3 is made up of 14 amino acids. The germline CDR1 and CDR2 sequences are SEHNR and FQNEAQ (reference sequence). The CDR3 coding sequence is TGTGCCAGCACCATGACCGAGACCCCCTACGAGCAGTACTTC. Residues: CASTMTETPYEQYF.

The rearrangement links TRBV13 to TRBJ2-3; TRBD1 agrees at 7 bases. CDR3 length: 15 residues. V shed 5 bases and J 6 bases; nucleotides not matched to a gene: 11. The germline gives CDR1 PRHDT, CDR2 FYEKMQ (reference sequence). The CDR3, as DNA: TGTGCCAGCAGCCAGACAGGGCTGGGGCCCGATACGCAGTATTTT. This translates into CASSQTGLGPDTQYF.

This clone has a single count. CDR3 in amino acids: CASSFRTSGSYEQYF. The CDR3 DNA is TGTGCCAGCAGTTTTCGGACTAGCGGCTCCTACGAGCAGTACTTC. This sequence joins TRBV6-5 and TRBJ2-7; the match to TRBD2 covers 10 bases. Losses at the gene ends were 4 bases for V and 0 bases for J; bases not matched to a gene: 3. In germline, CDR1 is MNHEY, CDR2 SVGAGI. The CDR3 covers 15 residues.

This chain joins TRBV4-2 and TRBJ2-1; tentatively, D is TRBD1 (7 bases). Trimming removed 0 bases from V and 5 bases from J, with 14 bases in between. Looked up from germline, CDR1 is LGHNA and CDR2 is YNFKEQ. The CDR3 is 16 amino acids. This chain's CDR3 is CASSQDHRGGDNEQFF. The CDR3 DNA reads TGTGCCAGCAGCCAAGATCACAGGGGAGGAGACAATGAGCAGTTCTTC.

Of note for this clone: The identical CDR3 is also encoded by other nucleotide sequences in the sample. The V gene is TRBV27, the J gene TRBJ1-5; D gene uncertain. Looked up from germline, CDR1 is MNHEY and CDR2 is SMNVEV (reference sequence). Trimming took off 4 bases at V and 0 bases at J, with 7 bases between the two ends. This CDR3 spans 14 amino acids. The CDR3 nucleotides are TGTGCCAGCAGTTCCGGGTTTAGCAATCAGCCCCAGCATTTT. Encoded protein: CASSSGFSNQPQHF.

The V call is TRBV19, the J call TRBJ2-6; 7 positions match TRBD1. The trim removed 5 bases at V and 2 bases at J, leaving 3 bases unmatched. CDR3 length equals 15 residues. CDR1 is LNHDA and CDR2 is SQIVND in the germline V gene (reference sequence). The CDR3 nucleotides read TGTGCCAGTAGTCTAACAGGGGCTGGGGCCAACGTCCTGACTTTC. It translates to CASSLTGAGANVLTF.